The entry that follows covers one T cell receptor beta chain sequence. The data were produced by immunoSEQ multiplex PCR, yet TCRdb's version contains in-frame clones alone and is incomplete. The sample carries roughly 40,000 clones, 88% recorded once. CDR1 is MNHNS, CDR2 SASEGT, per germline. The junction had 11 bases not matched to a gene; V was cut back by 3 bases and J by 4 bases. The CDR3 has 16 amino acids. This entry comes from a study of T cell changes during pregnancy in multiple sclerosis. The source of this sequence is a female donor with multiple sclerosis, enrolled in a pregnancy study. The sequencing used CD4+ T cells from peripheral blood mononuclear cells, collected before pregnancy. The chain recombines TRBV6-1 with TRBJ1-2; 7 nucleotides line up with TRBD1. The CDR3 sequence is CASSDKSGQLFYGYTF. The CDR3 coding sequence is TGTGCCAGCAGTGATAAGTCGGGACAGTTGTTCTATGGCTACACCTTC.